This T cell receptor (beta chain) was sequenced in a study of cytotoxic CD8 clonotypes in ibrutinib-treated CLL. Study-wide points: Clonality increased at ibrutinib response, then returned toward baseline at progression.

Data came from immunoSEQ multiplex PCR; TCRdb stores just in-frame clones and leaves some out. The table records 190,000 or so clones, approximately 72% of them present only once. Regarding this clone: No antigen is known for it.

The CDR3 is 18 residues long. J was trimmed by 4 bases and V by 4 bases; bases with no gene match: 12. Germline values: CDR1 MGHRA, CDR2 YSYEKL. The sample here was PBMCs, taken after 24 months of ibrutinib treatment. This sequence joins TRBV4-1 and TRBJ2-1, with 11 nucleotides matching TRBD2. This sequence originates from a human donor with chronic lymphocytic leukemia. The CDR3 here is CASSRTAPGLAGYNEQFF. The CDR3 DNA follows: TGCGCCAGCAGCCGGACAGCCCCCGGACTAGCGGGTTACAATGAGCAGTTCTTC.